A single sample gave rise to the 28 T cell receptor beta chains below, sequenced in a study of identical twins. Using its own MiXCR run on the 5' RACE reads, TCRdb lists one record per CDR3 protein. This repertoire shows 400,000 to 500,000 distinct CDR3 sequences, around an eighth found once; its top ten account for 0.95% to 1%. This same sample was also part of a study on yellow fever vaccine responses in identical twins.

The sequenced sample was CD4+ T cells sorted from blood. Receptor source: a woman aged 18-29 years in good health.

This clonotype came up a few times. Here the CDR3 DNA reads TGCGCCAGCAGCCAAGATCCGACCGGGACAGGACCATCCTATGGCTACACCTTC. It yields the protein CASSQDPTGTGPSYGYTF. The V and J genes are TRBV4-3 and TRBJ1-2; 8 bases are shared with TRBD1. There are 18 residues in the CDR3. Germline V gene lookup returns CDR1 LGHNA and CDR2 YSLEER. V was clipped by 0 bases and J by 4 bases; unmatched bases: 13.

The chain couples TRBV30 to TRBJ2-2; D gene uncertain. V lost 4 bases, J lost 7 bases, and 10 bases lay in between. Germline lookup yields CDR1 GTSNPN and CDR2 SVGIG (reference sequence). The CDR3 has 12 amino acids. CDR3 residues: CAWKKRSGELFF. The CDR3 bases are TGTGCCTGGAAGAAGAGGAGCGGGGAGCTGTTTTTT.

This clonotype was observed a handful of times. The CDR3 DNA reads TGTGCCAGCAGCTTACTGGGGACAGGGGGCCACGAGCAGTACTTC. This encodes CASSLLGTGGHEQYF. The chain links TRBV7-9 to TRBJ2-7; 12 nucleotides align to TRBD1. Germline assignment: CDR1 SEHNR and CDR2 FQNEAQ (reference sequence). V shed 2 bases and J 5 bases; nucleotides not matched to a gene: 4. The CDR3 has 15 residues.

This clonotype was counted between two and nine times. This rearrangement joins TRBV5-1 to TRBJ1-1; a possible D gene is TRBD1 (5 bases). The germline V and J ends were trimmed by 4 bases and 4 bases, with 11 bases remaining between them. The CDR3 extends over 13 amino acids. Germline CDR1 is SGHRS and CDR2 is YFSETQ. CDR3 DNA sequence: TGCGCCAGCAGCACGGGGACCGGCACTGAAGCTTTCTTT. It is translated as CASSTGTGTEAFF.

The DNA of the CDR3 is TGCAGCGTTCCTAAGCGGGAGGTAAATGAGCAGTTCTTC. Its protein product is CSVPKREVNEQFF. This chain uses TRBV29-1 with TRBJ2-1; 9 bases agree with TRBD2. V was clipped by 5 bases and J by 7 bases; unmatched bases: 6. CDR1 and CDR2 from the germline V gene are SQVTM and ANQGSEA. The CDR3 totals 13 residues.

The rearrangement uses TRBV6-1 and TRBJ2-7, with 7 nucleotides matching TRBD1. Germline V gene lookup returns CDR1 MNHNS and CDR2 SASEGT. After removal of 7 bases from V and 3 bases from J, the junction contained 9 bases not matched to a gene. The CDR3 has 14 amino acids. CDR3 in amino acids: CASTSAGGSYEQYF. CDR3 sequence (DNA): TGTGCCAGCACGTCGGCAGGGGGTAGCTACGAGCAGTACTTC.

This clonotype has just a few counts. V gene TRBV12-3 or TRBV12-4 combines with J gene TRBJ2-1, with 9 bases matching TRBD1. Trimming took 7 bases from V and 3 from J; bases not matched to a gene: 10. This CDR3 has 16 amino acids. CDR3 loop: CASTKVGTGHYNEQFF. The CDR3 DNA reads TGTGCCAGCACAAAGGTCGGGACAGGGCACTACAATGAGCAGTTCTTC.

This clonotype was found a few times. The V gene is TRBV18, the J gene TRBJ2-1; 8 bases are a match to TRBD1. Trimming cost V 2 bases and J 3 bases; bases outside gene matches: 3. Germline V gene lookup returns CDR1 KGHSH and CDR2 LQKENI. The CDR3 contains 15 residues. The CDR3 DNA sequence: TGTGCCAGCTCACCAACAGGGGGTCGCTACAATGAGCAGTTCTTC. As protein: CASSPTGGRYNEQFF. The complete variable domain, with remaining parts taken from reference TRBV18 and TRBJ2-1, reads NAGVMQNPRHLVRRRGQEARLRCSPMKGHSHVYWYRQLPEEGLKFMVYLQKENIIDESGMPKERFSAEFPKEGPSILRIQQVVRGDSAAYFCASSPTGGRYNEQFFGPGTRLTVL.

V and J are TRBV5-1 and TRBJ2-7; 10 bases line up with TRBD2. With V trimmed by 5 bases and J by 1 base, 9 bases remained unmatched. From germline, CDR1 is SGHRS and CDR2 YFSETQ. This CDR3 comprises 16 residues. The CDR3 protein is CASRLSTSGISYEQYF. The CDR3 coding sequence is TGCGCCAGCAGACTGTCAACTAGCGGGATTTCCTACGAGCAGTACTTC.

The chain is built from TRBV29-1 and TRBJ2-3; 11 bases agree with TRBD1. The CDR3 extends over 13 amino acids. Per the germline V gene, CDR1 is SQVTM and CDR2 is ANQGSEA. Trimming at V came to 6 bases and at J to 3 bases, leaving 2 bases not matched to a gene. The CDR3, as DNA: TGCAGCGTGGGACAGGGGGAAACAGATACGCAGTATTTT. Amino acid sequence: CSVGQGETDTQYF.

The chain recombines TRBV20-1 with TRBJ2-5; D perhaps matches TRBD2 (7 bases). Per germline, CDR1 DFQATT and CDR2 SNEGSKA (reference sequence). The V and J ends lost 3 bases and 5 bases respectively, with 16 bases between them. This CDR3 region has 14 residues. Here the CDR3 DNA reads TGCAGTGCTAGCCCTGGGGGGGCGAGGGAGACCCAGTACTTC. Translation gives CSASPGGARETQYF.

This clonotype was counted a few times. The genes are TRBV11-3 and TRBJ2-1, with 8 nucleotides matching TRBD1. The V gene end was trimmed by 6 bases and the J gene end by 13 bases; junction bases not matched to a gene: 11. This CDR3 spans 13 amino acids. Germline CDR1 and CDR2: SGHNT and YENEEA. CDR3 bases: TGTGCCAGCAGGCCATCAGGGGGCTCAGAACAGTTCTTC. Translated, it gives CASRPSGGSEQFF.

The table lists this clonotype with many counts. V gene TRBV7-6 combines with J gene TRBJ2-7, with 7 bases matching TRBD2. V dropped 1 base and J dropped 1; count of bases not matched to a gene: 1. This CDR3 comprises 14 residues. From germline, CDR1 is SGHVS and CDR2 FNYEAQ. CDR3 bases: TGTGCCAGCAGCTTAGGAGCGGGATCCTACGAGCAGTACTTC. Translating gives CASSLGAGSYEQYF.

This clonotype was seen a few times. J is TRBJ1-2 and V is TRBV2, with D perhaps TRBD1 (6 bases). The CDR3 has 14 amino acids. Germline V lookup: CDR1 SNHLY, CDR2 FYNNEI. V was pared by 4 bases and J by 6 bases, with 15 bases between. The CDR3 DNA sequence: TGTGCCAGCAGTGTATCGGGGGCAGGGGATGGCTACACCTTC. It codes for CASSVSGAGDGYTF.

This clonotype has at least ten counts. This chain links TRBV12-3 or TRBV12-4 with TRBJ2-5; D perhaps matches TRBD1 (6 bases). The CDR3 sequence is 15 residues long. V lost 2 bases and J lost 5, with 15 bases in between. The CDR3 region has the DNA TGTGCCAGCAGTTTATCGGCAGGGGCGTGGGAGACCCAGTACTTC. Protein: CASSLSAGAWETQYF.

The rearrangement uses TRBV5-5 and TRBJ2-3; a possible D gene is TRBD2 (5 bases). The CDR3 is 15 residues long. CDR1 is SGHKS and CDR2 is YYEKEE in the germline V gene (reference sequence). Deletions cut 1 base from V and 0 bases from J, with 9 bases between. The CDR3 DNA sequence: TGTGCCAGCAGCTTGTTGGACTTTAGCACAGATACGCAGTATTTT. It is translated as CASSLLDFSTDTQYF.

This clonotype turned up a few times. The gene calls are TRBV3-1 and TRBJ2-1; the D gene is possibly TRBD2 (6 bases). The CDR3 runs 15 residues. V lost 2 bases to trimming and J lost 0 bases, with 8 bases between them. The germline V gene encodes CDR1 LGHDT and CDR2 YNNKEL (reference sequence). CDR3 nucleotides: TGTGCCAGCAGCCAATTTAGCGGCTCCTACAATGAGCAGTTCTTC. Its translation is CASSQFSGSYNEQFF.

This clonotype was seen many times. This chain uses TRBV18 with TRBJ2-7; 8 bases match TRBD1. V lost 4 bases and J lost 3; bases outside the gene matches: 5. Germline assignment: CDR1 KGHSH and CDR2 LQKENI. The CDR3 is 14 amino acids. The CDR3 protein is CASSRGQGYYEQYF. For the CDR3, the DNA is TGTGCCAGCTCACGCGGACAGGGCTACTACGAGCAGTACTTC. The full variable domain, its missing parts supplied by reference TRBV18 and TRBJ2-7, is NAGVMQNPRHLVRRRGQEARLRCSPMKGHSHVYWYRQLPEEGLKFMVYLQKENIIDESGMPKERFSAEFPKEGPSILRIQQVVRGDSAAYFCASSRGQGYYEQYFGPGTRLTVT.

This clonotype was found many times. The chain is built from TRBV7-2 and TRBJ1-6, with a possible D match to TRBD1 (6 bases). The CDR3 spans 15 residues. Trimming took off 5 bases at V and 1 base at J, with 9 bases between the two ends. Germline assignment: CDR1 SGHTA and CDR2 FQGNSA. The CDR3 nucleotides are TGTGCCAGCAGCCCTAGGGGGTCCTATAATTCACCCCTCCACTTT. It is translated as CASSPRGSYNSPLHF.

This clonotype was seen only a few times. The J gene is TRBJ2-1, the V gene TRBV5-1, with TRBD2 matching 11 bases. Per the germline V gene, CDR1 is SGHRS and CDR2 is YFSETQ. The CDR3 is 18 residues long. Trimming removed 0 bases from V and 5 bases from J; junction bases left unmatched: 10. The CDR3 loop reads CASSLAPIGTSGNNEQFF. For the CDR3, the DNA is TGCGCCAGCAGCTTGGCTCCTATCGGGACTAGCGGAAACAATGAGCAGTTCTTC.

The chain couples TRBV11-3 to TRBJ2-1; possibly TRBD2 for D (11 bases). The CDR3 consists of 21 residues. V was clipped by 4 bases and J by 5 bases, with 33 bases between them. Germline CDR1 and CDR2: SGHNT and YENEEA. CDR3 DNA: TGTGCCAGCAGCTCGGACAGGGGGTTCGGTGTAGCGGGAGGGCCGAACAATGAGCAGTTCTTC. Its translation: CASSSDRGFGVAGGPNNEQFF.

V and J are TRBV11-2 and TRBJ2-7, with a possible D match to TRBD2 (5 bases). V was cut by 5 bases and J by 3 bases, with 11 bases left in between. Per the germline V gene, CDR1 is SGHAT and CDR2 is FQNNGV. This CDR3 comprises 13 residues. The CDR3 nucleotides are TGTGCCAGCAGCACCGGGGTTCTCTACGAGCAGTACTTC. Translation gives CASSTGVLYEQYF. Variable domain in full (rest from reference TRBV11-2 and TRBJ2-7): EAGVAQSPRYKIIEKRQSVAFWCNPISGHATLYWYQQILGQGPKLLIQFQNNGVVDDSQLPKDRFSAERLKGVDSTLKIQPAKLEDSAVYLCASSTGVLYEQYFGPGTRLTVT.

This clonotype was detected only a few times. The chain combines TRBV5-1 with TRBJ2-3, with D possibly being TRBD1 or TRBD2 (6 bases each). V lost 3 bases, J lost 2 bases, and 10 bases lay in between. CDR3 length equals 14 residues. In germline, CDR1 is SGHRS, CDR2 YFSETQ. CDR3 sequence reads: CASSSGEVTDTQYF. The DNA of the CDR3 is TGCGCCAGCAGCTCAGGGGAGGTCACAGATACGCAGTATTTT.

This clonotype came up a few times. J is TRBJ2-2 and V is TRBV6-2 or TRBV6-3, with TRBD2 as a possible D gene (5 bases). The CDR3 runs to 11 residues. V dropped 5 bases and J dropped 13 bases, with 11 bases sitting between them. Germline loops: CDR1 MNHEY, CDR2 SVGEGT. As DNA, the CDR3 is TGTGCCAGCAGTGGAATGGGAGCGCTGTTTTTT. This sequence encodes CASSGMGALFF.

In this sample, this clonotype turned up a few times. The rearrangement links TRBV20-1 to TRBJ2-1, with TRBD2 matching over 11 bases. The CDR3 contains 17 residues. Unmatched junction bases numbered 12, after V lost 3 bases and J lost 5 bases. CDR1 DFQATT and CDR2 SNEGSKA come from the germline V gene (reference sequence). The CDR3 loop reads CSARGYRLAGGHNEQFF. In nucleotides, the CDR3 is TGCAGTGCTAGGGGGTATAGGCTAGCGGGGGGCCACAATGAGCAGTTCTTC.

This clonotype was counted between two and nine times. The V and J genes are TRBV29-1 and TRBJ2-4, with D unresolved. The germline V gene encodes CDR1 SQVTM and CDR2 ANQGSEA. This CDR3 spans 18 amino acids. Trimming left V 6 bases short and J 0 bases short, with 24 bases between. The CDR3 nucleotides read TGCAGCGTATCGACAACCCCCATTCGACCCATAGCCAAAAACATTCAGTACTTC. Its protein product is CSVSTTPIRPIAKNIQYF.

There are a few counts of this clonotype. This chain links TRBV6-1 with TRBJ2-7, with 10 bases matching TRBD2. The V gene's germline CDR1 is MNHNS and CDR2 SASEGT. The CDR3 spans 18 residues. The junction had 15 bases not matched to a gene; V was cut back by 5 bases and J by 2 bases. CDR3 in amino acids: CASSPRASGRIIAYEQYF. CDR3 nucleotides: TGTGCCAGCAGTCCGAGGGCTAGCGGGAGAATAATCGCCTACGAGCAGTACTTC.

CDR3 nucleotide sequence: TGCGCCAGCAGCGACCGGGACAGCAGCTACAATGAGCAGTTCTTC. Amino acids: CASSDRDSSYNEQFF. This chain connects TRBV4-3 to TRBJ2-1; TRBD1 aligns across 7 bases. This CDR3 is built from 15 residues. The V gene end was trimmed by 5 bases and the J gene end by 3 bases; junction bases not matched to a gene: 7. Germline lookup yields CDR1 LGHNA and CDR2 YSLEER.